What follows is one T cell receptor (beta chain) and its context. CDR3 length equals 15 residues. The J segment lost 2 bases and the V segment lost 6 bases, leaving 9 bases of the junction unmatched. Germline assignment: CDR1 MNHEY and CDR2 SVGAGI. The data belong to a study of blood T cell repertoires in COVID-19. Across the whole study: T cells, B-cell-depleted T cells, or PBMCs provided the cDNA or gDNA that served as material.

Which cohort a participant joined came from the clinical history participants gave. Symptom resolution, clearance, or two negative PCRs marked donors in Cohort 3 as recovered. In the original analysis: Using reference gene primer amplification, nucleated cell counts were estimated. Sequencing was performed with immunoSEQ multiplex PCR; in TCRdb, only in-frame clones are kept and a portion is missing. V and J calls and clone size are copied from that table; D and trimming were computed from the DNA. The sample lists 350,000 or so clones, about 92% seen once, with 15% to 20% in the top ten. Material: PBMCs or T cells enriched from blood (not recorded which). This chain links TRBV6-5 with TRBJ2-7, with 8 bases lining up with TRBD2. The TCR was taken from a woman between 25 and 40 years old who had recovered from COVID-19. The CDR3 here is CASSPGGGIAYEQYF. CDR3 nucleotide sequence: TGTGCCAGCAGCCCCGGGGGGGGGATCGCCTACGAGCAGTACTTC.